A single sample gave rise to the 30 T cell receptor beta chains below, sequenced in a study of OX40 agonist ivuxolimab in advanced cancers. Libraries were built with the immunoSEQ multiplex PCR assay. The table was pulled from immuneACCESS by TCRdb, which kept in-frame rearrangements only. Such tables lose some clones; where checked, under half of the loss comes from unresolved V genes, and the rest has no known cause. Here the sample has about 89,000 clones; approximately 91% occur a single time. Of the sample, 0.71% is held by the ten largest clones. The sample in question was CD4+ or CD8+ T cells sorted from blood, obtained in a trial of the OX40 agonist ivuxolimab. These receptors came from an adult with an advanced solid tumor such as melanoma, head and neck, liver or kidney cancer.

The chain recombines TRBV10-3 with TRBJ2-1; TRBD2 is a possible D gene (6 bases). V was clipped by 3 bases and J by 10 bases, with 22 bases between them. This CDR3 spans 16 amino acids. CDR1 is ENHRY and CDR2 is SYGVKD in the germline V gene. The CDR3 spells CAISDLKKEGGREQFF. In DNA form, the CDR3 reads TGTGCCATCAGTGACCTCAAGAAGGAGGGAGGACGCGAGCAGTTCTTC.

The CDR3 DNA reads as TGTGCCAGTAATGAGGGGAGCTCCTATAATTCACCCCTCCACTTT. Its protein is CASNEGSSYNSPLHF. The J gene is TRBJ1-6, the V gene TRBV19; D is possibly TRBD1 (5 bases). Trimming left V 7 bases short and J 0 bases short, with 10 bases between. The germline CDR1 and CDR2 sequences are LNHDA and SQIVND (reference sequence). The CDR3 is 15 amino acids.

V is TRBV5-1 and J is TRBJ2-1; 10 bases match TRBD1. Germline V gene sequence: CDR1 SGHRS, CDR2 YFSETQ. J lost 6 bases, V lost 5 bases, and 5 bases had no gene match. The CDR3 is 14 amino acids. In nucleotides, the CDR3 is TGCGCCAGCAGAACGACAGGGGGCAGCAATGAGCAGTTCTTC. Translated, it gives CASRTTGGSNEQFF.

CDR3 region: CASSNPSGSSYEQYF. CDR3 nucleotides: TGTGCCAGCAGCAATCCTAGCGGGAGCTCCTACGAGCAGTACTTC. The rearrangement links TRBV5-4 to TRBJ2-7; 10 bases agree with TRBD2. This CDR3 contains 15 residues. V lost 4 bases to trimming and J lost 0 bases; unmatched junction nucleotides: 4. The germline gives CDR1 SGHNT, CDR2 YYREEE (reference sequence).

This clone was seen more than once but under ten times. V is TRBV6-5 and J is TRBJ2-7, with unresolved D. Trimming stripped 8 bases from V and 3 bases from J, with 11 bases between. This CDR3 comprises 12 residues. Germline lookup yields CDR1 MNHEY and CDR2 SVGAGI. CDR3 in DNA: TGTGCCAGCGGGTCCGTACGCTACGAGCAGTACTTC. Translation: CASGSVRYEQYF.

The chain combines TRBV5-1 with TRBJ1-4, with D perhaps matching TRBD1 (6 bases). The V gene lost 0 bases and the J gene lost 8 bases, with 14 bases spanning the gap. Germline lookup yields CDR1 SGHRS and CDR2 YFSETQ. The CDR3 covers 15 residues. CDR3 coding DNA: TGCGCCAGCAGCTTGGCCGGGACAATAGAGGAAAAACTGTTTTTT. This sequence encodes CASSLAGTIEEKLFF.

V gene TRBV23-1 combines with J gene TRBJ1-5, with D possibly matching TRBD1 (5 bases). TRBV23-1 is an open reading frame, and its role is uncertain. V gave up 10 bases and J gave up 6 bases, with 19 bases separating them. The CDR3 runs 14 residues. The CDR3 reads CAIPPGGLSQPQHF. Written as DNA, the CDR3 is TGCGCCATCCCGCCGGGGGGACTGAGTCAGCCCCAGCATTTT.

The V and J genes are TRBV19 and TRBJ1-2; D ambiguous. V was cut by 4 bases and J by 3 bases, with 18 bases left in between. CDR1 LNHDA and CDR2 SQIVND come from the germline V gene (reference sequence). The CDR3 runs 16 residues. For the CDR3, the DNA is TGTGCCAGTAGTACCGGCGCCCGGGCAGGCTACTATGGCTACACCTTC. It translates to CASSTGARAGYYGYTF. Complete variable domain (other parts from reference TRBV19 and TRBJ1-2): DGGITQSPKYLFRKEGQNVTLSCEQNLNHDAMYWYRQDPGQGLRLIYYSQIVNDFQKGDIAEGYSVSREKKESFPLTVTSAQKNPTAFYLCASSTGARAGYYGYTFGSGTRLTVV.

The rearrangement uses TRBV7-9 and TRBJ2-2, with 12 bases lining up with TRBD2. V lost 5 bases, J lost 6 bases, and 7 bases stayed unmatched. CDR1 and CDR2 from the germline V gene are SEHNR and FQNEAQ (reference sequence). This CDR3 contains 16 residues. DNA for the CDR3: TGTGCCAGCAGCCAAAGGACTAGCGGGATGGCCGGGGAGCTGTTTTTT. This sequence encodes CASSQRTSGMAGELFF.

The chain carries TRBV28 and TRBJ1-2, with D perhaps matching TRBD1 (6 bases). The CDR3 has 15 amino acids. V dropped 4 bases and J dropped 2 bases, with 14 bases sitting between them. The V gene's germline CDR1 is MDHEN and CDR2 SYDVKM. CDR3 sequence (DNA): TGTGCCAGCAGTTCGCTACAGGGAGGGAACTATGGCTACACCTTC. It encodes CASSSLQGGNYGYTF.

V usage is TRBV28 and J usage is TRBJ1-3; D is unclear. CDR1 is MDHEN, CDR2 SYDVKM, per germline. CDR3 size: 16 residues. With 3 bases removed from V and 0 bases from J, the gap between germline ends came to 12 bases. The CDR3 sequence is CASSFGRLSSGNTIYF. The DNA of the CDR3 is TGTGCCAGCAGTTTCGGACGTCTGAGCTCTGGAAACACCATATATTTT. Variable domain in full (rest from reference TRBV28 and TRBJ1-3): DVKVTQSSRYLVKRTGEKVFLECVQDMDHENMFWYRQDPGLGLRLIYFSYDVKMKEKGDIPEGYSVSREKKERFSLILESASTNQTSMYLCASSFGRLSSGNTIYFGEGSWLTVV.

As for this clone: The sample holds other DNA sequences that translate to the same CDR3. The CDR3 region is CASRRDTYEQYF. Here the CDR3 DNA reads TGTGCCAGCAGACGGGACACCTACGAGCAGTACTTC. The chain joins TRBV2 to TRBJ2-7; a possible D gene is TRBD1 (6 bases). The germline V gene has CDR1 SNHLY and CDR2 FYNNEI. The CDR3 sequence is 12 residues long. V lost 6 bases and J 2 bases, leaving 8 bases between the germline ends.

The chain couples TRBV7-2 to TRBJ2-5; D might be TRBD2 (6 bases). CDR3 size: 14 residues. Germline CDR1 and CDR2: SGHTA and FQGNSA. Deletions cut 2 bases from V and 11 bases from J, with 18 bases between. The CDR3 DNA sequence: TGTGCCAGCAGCTTAACCACCGGGACTGCAGAGCAGTACTTC. This translates into CASSLTTGTAEQYF.

The V and J genes are TRBV7-2 and TRBJ1-2; D gene uncertain. Germline V gene lookup returns CDR1 SGHTA and CDR2 FQGNSA. Deletions cut 3 bases from V and 4 bases from J, with 6 bases between. The CDR3 covers 12 residues. CDR3 amino acids: CASSLARYGYTF. The DNA for the CDR3 is TGTGCCAGCAGCTTGGCACGCTATGGCTACACCTTC.

V usage is TRBV10-2 and J usage is TRBJ2-7; D gene uncertain. The ends were cut back, 0 bases at V and 4 bases at J, with 7 bases in the middle. Per germline, CDR1 WSHSY and CDR2 SAAADI. The CDR3 extends over 13 amino acids. CDR3 DNA sequence: TGCGCCAGCAGTGAGTCTCCAAGGTACGAGCAGTACTTC. Its translation: CASSESPRYEQYF.

The chain employs TRBV19 and TRBJ2-2; D not resolved. V was shortened by 4 bases and J by 7 bases, with 16 bases between the two germline ends. CDR3 size: 15 residues. Germline CDR1 LNHDA, CDR2 SQIVND (reference sequence). The CDR3 here is CASSTAWGSSGELFF. Written as DNA, the CDR3 is TGTGCCAGTAGTACTGCTTGGGGATCGAGCGGGGAGCTGTTTTTT.

This clone has just one count. The chain combines TRBV4-3 with TRBJ1-4; 7 positions match TRBD1. Germline trimming cut 1 base from V and 7 bases from J; bases unmatched to any gene: 9. Looked up from germline, CDR1 is LGHNA and CDR2 is YSLEER. The CDR3 is made up of 16 amino acids. CDR3 bases: TGCGCCAGCAGCCAAGCTCATGCAGGGGGGAGTGAAAAACTGTTTTTT. Translated, it gives CASSQAHAGGSEKLFF.

V usage is TRBV6-5 and J usage is TRBJ1-1; TRBD1 matches 9 bases. V dropped 8 bases and J dropped 5; count of bases not matched to a gene: 3. Germline CDR1 MNHEY, CDR2 SVGAGI. This CDR3 spans 12 amino acids. CDR3: CASGTGRTEAFF. In nucleotides, the CDR3 is TGTGCCAGCGGGACAGGGCGAACTGAAGCTTTCTTT.

This chain connects TRBV7-9 to TRBJ2-7; tentative D call: TRBD1 (6 bases). The CDR3 totals 14 residues. From germline, CDR1 is SEHNR and CDR2 FQNEAQ (reference sequence). Trimming cost V 5 bases and J 5 bases, with 16 bases left between them. The CDR3 is CASSKGQGRDEQYF. CDR3 nucleotide sequence: TGTGCCAGCAGCAAGGGACAAGGCCGGGACGAGCAGTACTTC.

The CDR3 protein is CASSKTWTGDWETQYF. The CDR3 DNA is TGTGCCAGCAGCAAGACCTGGACAGGGGATTGGGAGACCCAGTACTTC. The rearrangement uses TRBV9 and TRBJ2-5; 9 nucleotides align to TRBD1. Germline-derived CDR1 and CDR2 are SGDLS and YYNGEE. Losses at the gene ends were 4 bases for V and 5 bases for J; bases not matched to a gene: 12. The CDR3 has 16 amino acids. Full variable domain (missing parts from reference TRBV9 and TRBJ2-5): DSGVTQTPKHLITATGQRVTLRCSPRSGDLSVYWYQQSLDQGLQFLIQYYNGEERAKGNILERFSAQQFPDLHSELNLSSLELGDSALYFCASSKTWTGDWETQYFGPGTRLLVL.

The chain combines TRBV28 with TRBJ2-7; no clear D. CDR3 length: 15 residues. Germline V CDR1 and CDR2: MDHEN, SYDVKM. V was cut by 2 bases and J by 1 base, with 12 bases left in between. The CDR3 sequence is CASSLTAAGSYEQYF. The DNA for the CDR3 is TGTGCCAGCAGTTTAACGGCGGCCGGGTCCTACGAGCAGTACTTC.

The genes are TRBV7-2 and TRBJ1-1, with D maybe TRBD1 (5 bases). Looked up from germline, CDR1 is SGHTA and CDR2 is FQGNSA. The CDR3 consists of 15 residues. V dropped 6 bases and J dropped 2 bases, with 16 bases sitting between them. The CDR3 bases are TGTGCCAGCAGTCCCGTGGGGGGGGTCAACACTGAAGCTTTCTTT. Translated, it gives CASSPVGGVNTEAFF.

This rearrangement joins TRBV7-2 to TRBJ2-3; D is undetermined. With 1 base removed from V and 4 bases from J, the gap between germline ends came to 3 bases. Germline CDR1 is SGHTA and CDR2 is FQGNSA. The CDR3 spans 12 residues. CDR3 region: CASSLVPDTQYF. As DNA, the CDR3 is TGTGCCAGCAGCTTAGTGCCAGATACGCAGTATTTT.

The chain couples TRBV30 to TRBJ2-1, with D possibly matching TRBD2 (6 bases). Germline values: CDR1 GTSNPN, CDR2 SVGIG (reference sequence). V shed 2 bases and J shed 3 bases, with 11 bases lying between them. CDR3 length: 14 amino acids. The CDR3 DNA reads as TGTGCCTGGAGTCCGGGACTCTACTACAATGAGCAGTTCTTC. Its protein is CAWSPGLYYNEQFF. The full variable domain, its missing parts supplied by reference TRBV30 and TRBJ2-1, is SQTIHQWPATLVQPVGSPLSLECTVEGTSNPNLYWYRQAAGRGLQLLFYSVGIGQISSEVPQNLSASRPQDRQFILSSKKLLLSDSGFYLCAWSPGLYYNEQFFGPGTRLTVL.

The CDR3 loop reads CASSLVTSEGETQYF. CDR3 nucleotides: TGCGCCAGCAGCTTGGTGACTAGCGAAGGTGAGACCCAGTACTTC. The chain recombines TRBV5-1 with TRBJ2-5; 8 positions agree with TRBD2. Germline lookup yields CDR1 SGHRS and CDR2 YFSETQ. This CDR3 is built from 15 residues. Trimming cost V 0 bases and J 5 bases; bases outside gene matches: 6.

The J gene is TRBJ2-7, the V gene TRBV21-1; the tabulated D call, TRBD1, remains unverified against the DNA. TRBV21-1 is classified as a pseudogene. This CDR3 has 17 amino acids. This CDR3 reads CASSKGGGTALNYEQYF. In nucleotides, the CDR3 is TGTGCCAGCAGCAAAGGGGGCGGGACAGCTTTAAACTACGAGCAGTACTTC.

The CDR3 DNA follows: TGTGCCATCGGGACAGTCTCCTACGAGCAGTACTTC. Its protein product is CAIGTVSYEQYF. The chain recombines TRBV10-3 with TRBJ2-7; 7 nucleotides match TRBD1. Losses at the gene ends were 8 bases for V and 0 bases for J; bases not matched to a gene: 1. The germline V gene encodes CDR1 ENHRY and CDR2 SYGVKD. This CDR3 contains 12 residues.

The chain uses TRBV5-6 and TRBJ1-2; the D is unclear. CDR3 length equals 13 residues. Trimming shortened V by 1 base and J by 10 bases, and 14 bases separated the two germline ends. Looked up from germline, CDR1 is SGHDT and CDR2 is YYEEEE. The CDR3 coding sequence is TGTGCCAGCAGCTTGTGGGCCGCCCAGGTCTACACCTTC. Amino acids: CASSLWAAQVYTF.

This chain uses TRBV10-1 with TRBJ2-7; 10 bases align to TRBD2. The V and J ends lost 9 bases and 0 bases, in that order; junction bases with no gene match: 8. Germline CDR1 is WNHNN and CDR2 is SYGVQD (reference sequence). The CDR3 has 15 amino acids. The CDR3 reads CARPIEREGSYEQYF. The CDR3 DNA reads TGCGCCAGGCCGATTGAGCGGGAGGGCTCCTACGAGCAGTACTTC.

This clone was detected once. The genes are TRBV19 and TRBJ1-2, with a tentative D call TRBD1 (6 bases). The CDR3 extends over 14 amino acids. V lost 7 bases to trimming and J lost 7 bases, with 19 bases between them. Germline CDR1 LNHDA, CDR2 SQIVND (reference sequence). In DNA form, the CDR3 reads TGTGCCAGTATCCCCCAGGGGCTGGTCGGTGGCTACACCTTC. It is translated as CASIPQGLVGGYTF.